The rows below give T cell receptor beta chains drawn from one sample of a study of CD8+CD57+ T cells in acquired aplastic anemia. TCRdb re-called the reads through MiXCR, storing one row per CDR3 protein. The repertoire holds around 180,000 distinct CDR3 sequences, with around 60% as singletons. The sample was sorted CD4+, CD8+, or CD8+CD57+ T cells (not recorded which) from PBMCs. Receptors originate from a human donor in good health. The CDR3 runs from the conserved cysteine through the conserved F or W. A D gene is named only where the DNA matches it firmly.

v_call,d_call,j_call,cdr3_aa
TRBV7-8,TRBD1,TRBJ1-4,CASSLRQGAYSNEKLFF
TRBV29-1,.,TRBJ1-1,CSVDSQGKNTEAFF
TRBV20-1,.,TRBJ1-6,CSARDGGPGSPLHF
TRBV7-3,.,TRBJ2-7,CASSLHGGYEQYF
TRBV5-4,.,TRBJ1-6,CASSLALGENSPLHF
TRBV7-2,.,TRBJ2-7,CASRKGSSYEQYF
TRBV25-1,.,TRBJ2-1,CASSESGGLLDYNEKFF
TRBV19,TRBD1,TRBJ2-3,CASSTIEAGGPDTQYF
TRBV20-1,TRBD2,TRBJ2-7,CSARVAGGYEQYF
TRBV5-1,TRBD2,TRBJ2-7,CASSLISGGGSEQYF
TRBV20-1,TRBD2,TRBJ2-7,CRARALLADSYEQYF
TRBV19,.,TRBJ1-2,CASNPRRGYTF
TRBV10-3,TRBD1,TRBJ1-1,CAISKQDRDTEAFF
TRBV20-1,TRBD2,TRBJ2-3,CSAIGLGLAGSLSTDTQYF
TRBV29-1,TRBD2,TRBJ2-7,CSATSSGSSYEQYF
TRBV7-2,.,TRBJ1-1,CASSQGRNTEAFF
TRBV15,.,TRBJ1-6,CATSRGGYGSSPLHF
TRBV20-1,TRBD2,TRBJ2-1,CSARGTAGGPGNEQFF
TRBV7-3,.,TRBJ2-7,CASSLLGTAYGEQYF
TRBV7-2,.,TRBJ2-7,CASSVSYEQYF
TRBV19,TRBD1,TRBJ1-2,CASSSARTGEHGYTF
TRBV12-3/TRBV12-4,.,TRBJ1-6,CASLRDLNSPLHF
TRBV29-1,.,TRBJ2-7,CSVGASYEQYF
TRBV19,.,TRBJ2-2,CASSIRSRVQTGELFF
TRBV10-3,TRBD2,TRBJ2-2,CAISESVTSGNTGELFF
TRBV6-2/TRBV6-3,.,TRBJ2-6,CASSRESSLFGANVLTF
TRBV15,.,TRBJ1-6,CATSRDSASDSPLHF
TRBV9,.,TRBJ2-5,CASSVGAAQETQYF
TRBV7-8,.,TRBJ1-6,CASSFDSPLHF
TRBV20-1,TRBD2,TRBJ2-7,CSAREEAGADEQYF
TRBV9,.,TRBJ1-3,CASSPATGAGNTIYF
TRBV7-2,TRBD1,TRBJ2-7,CASSPWGQQGYEQYF
TRBV19,.,TRBJ2-1,CASGYNEQFF
TRBV6-1,.,TRBJ1-1,CASNNVMNTEAFF
TRBV9,.,TRBJ2-6,CASSVGGDGANVLTF
TRBV25-1,TRBD1,TRBJ1-4,CASRKGQGGEKLFF
TRBV15,TRBD2,TRBJ2-1,CATSSVSGRGYNEQFF
TRBV9,TRBD2,TRBJ2-7,CASSTSGTSDYEQYF
TRBV7-2,.,TRBJ2-3,CASSRPYLTDTQYF
TRBV19,TRBD2,TRBJ2-7,CASSIYGGGPYEQYF
TRBV5-1,TRBD1,TRBJ1-1,CASSPTDRGNTEAFF
TRBV2,.,TRBJ1-1,CASKRGVNTEAFF
TRBV7-9,.,TRBJ2-7,CASSYGAAQAYGQYF
TRBV2,TRBD1,TRBJ1-5,CASSSGQGNQPQHF
TRBV24-1,TRBD1,TRBJ1-5,CATTWTGGFKQPQHF
TRBV29-1,TRBD2,TRBJ2-3,CSVPKGGILDTQYF
TRBV10-3,.,TRBJ2-7,CANSEGHLGEQYF
TRBV20-1,TRBD2,TRBJ2-7,CSASGTSVAYEQYF
TRBV3-1,TRBD2,TRBJ2-7,CASSPGLAASYEQYF
TRBV7-9,.,TRBJ1-6,CASSSVSPLHF
TRBV12-5,.,TRBJ1-1,CASGSAVRMNTEAFF
TRBV15,.,TRBJ1-6,CATSTKFGSPLHF
TRBV15,TRBD1,TRBJ2-2,CATSRQGAGGELFF
TRBV10-3,.,TRBJ1-1,CAISEPGNTEAFF
TRBV5-1,TRBD1,TRBJ2-7,CASSRGQGAWEQYF